This T cell receptor beta chain was sequenced in a study of cytomegalovirus exposure and HLA in healthy donors. Unrecorded immune exposures were likely, despite nominal health at sampling. The PCR contained 60 Vbeta and 13 Jbeta primers. The table came from immunoSEQ multiplex PCR; TCRdb's copy has only in-frame clones and leaves some out. The repertoire includes about 130,000 clones, roughly 85% of them detected once, and under 8.5% sits in the top ten. Germline V gives CDR1 SGHTA, CDR2 FQGNSA. The CDR3 runs 16 residues. V was cut by 6 bases and J by 4 bases, with 21 bases left in between. This chain links TRBV7-2 with TRBJ1-2, with D possibly being TRBD1 (6 bases). Specimen: PBMCs. This TCR derives from a woman aged 25 to 39 in good health and CMV-seropositive. CDR3 coding DNA: TGTGCCAGCAGTCCCCGCCACCCGGGGACAACCTATGGCTACACCTTC. Its protein product is CASSPRHPGTTYGYTF.